These 28 T cell receptor beta chains were sequenced from one sample in a study of Ad26.COV2.S vaccination and SARS-CoV-2 variants. The treatment: some 19 received Ad26.COV2.S at low or high dose, single or two shots; 5 received placebo; per-sample allocation not given. Day 63 after the first vaccine or placebo injection was the time point for sampling. Profiled with immunoSEQ multiplex PCR; TCRdb holds only in-frame clones, not every one. The table shows a few hundred thousand clones, with roughly 91% occurring only once. The source was peripheral blood, collected in a trial of Ad26.COV2.S vaccine versus placebo. These receptor sequences come from a person between 18 and 59 years old who received the Ad26.COV2.S COVID-19 vaccine or a placebo.

The chain links TRBV6-6 to TRBJ1-3; perhaps TRBD1 as D (5 bases). The CDR3 is 15 residues long. Germline V gives CDR1 MNHNY, CDR2 SVGAGI (reference sequence). The V and J ends lost 2 bases and 4 bases respectively, with 12 bases between them. The CDR3 spells CASSYRTGSGNTIYF. CDR3 coding DNA: TGTGCCAGCAGTTACAGAACAGGATCCGGAAACACCATATATTTT.

The chain joins TRBV7-2 to TRBJ1-1; D call uncertain. The V and J ends lost 2 bases and 1 base respectively, with 5 bases between them. The CDR3 runs 13 residues. Germline assignment: CDR1 SGHTA and CDR2 FQGNSA. Here the CDR3 DNA reads TGTGCCAGCAGCTTAATTCCGAACACTGAAGCTTTCTTT. Its translation: CASSLIPNTEAFF.

This chain joins TRBV5-1 and TRBJ2-3; 9 bases are a match to TRBD2. The CDR3 extends over 16 amino acids. The V segment lost 0 bases and the J segment 9 bases; nucleotides outside the gene matches: 11. Germline V gene lookup returns CDR1 SGHRS and CDR2 YFSETQ. CDR3 region: CASSLVEAGGPGTQYF. The CDR3 bases are TGCGCCAGCAGCTTGGTAGAAGCGGGGGGCCCGGGCACGCAGTATTTT.

The chain couples TRBV7-3 to TRBJ2-1, with D possibly TRBD1 on 6 matching bases. Trimming left V 5 bases short and J 7 bases short, with 12 bases between. Germline V CDR1 and CDR2: SGHTA, FQGTGA. The CDR3 contains 13 residues. The CDR3 nucleotides read TGTGCCAGCAGCCAGGACAGTCCAAATGAGCAGTTCTTC. Its translation: CASSQDSPNEQFF.

The V call is TRBV27, the J call TRBJ2-7; TRBD2 matches 7 bases. Trimming at V came to 0 bases and at J to 0 bases, leaving 8 bases not matched to a gene. The length of the CDR3 is 17 residues. Germline assignment: CDR1 MNHEY and CDR2 SMNVEV (reference sequence). CDR3 region: CASSLSSAGVGSYEQYF. The CDR3 DNA follows: TGTGCCAGCAGTTTATCTAGCGCGGGAGTGGGCTCCTACGAGCAGTACTTC.

The chain recombines TRBV2 with TRBJ2-1, with unresolved D. Trimming stripped 0 bases from V and 9 bases from J, with 6 bases between. The length of the CDR3 is 12 residues. The germline V gene encodes CDR1 SNHLY and CDR2 FYNNEI. As DNA, the CDR3 is TGTGCCAGCAGTGAAGCGGGAATTGAGCAGTTCTTC. Translated: CASSEAGIEQFF.

The rearrangement joins TRBV5-1 to TRBJ2-5, with D possibly being TRBD1 or TRBD2 (6 bases each). Trimming stripped 4 bases from V and 5 bases from J, with 24 bases between. There are 17 residues in the CDR3. Germline V gene sequence: CDR1 SGHRS, CDR2 YFSETQ. The CDR3: CASSHRTGPGGRETQYF. The CDR3 nucleotides are TGCGCCAGCAGCCACAGGACGGGACCCGGGGGCAGGGAGACCCAGTACTTC.

The chain recombines TRBV5-1 with TRBJ1-5, with a tentative D call TRBD1 (6 bases). Trimming left V 4 bases short and J 2 bases short, with 13 bases between. Germline-derived CDR1 and CDR2 are SGHRS and YFSETQ. CDR3 size: 15 residues. The CDR3 nucleotides read TGCGCCAGCAGCCAAGGACAGCCAGGCAATCAGCCCCAGCATTTT. This encodes CASSQGQPGNQPQHF.

This chain connects TRBV19 to TRBJ1-4; 8 nucleotides align to TRBD1. The CDR3 covers 15 residues. Germline lookup yields CDR1 LNHDA and CDR2 SQIVND (reference sequence). V shed 7 bases and J 5 bases; nucleotides not matched to a gene: 9. The CDR3 nucleotides are TGTGCCAGTAAGAATCCGGGACAGGAGAATGAAAAACTGTTTTTT. Its protein is CASKNPGQENEKLFF.

This clone was counted only a few times. V is TRBV6-5 and J is TRBJ1-6; unclear D gene. The CDR3 consists of 14 residues. Trimming took 6 bases from V and 6 from J, leaving 12 bases between them. The germline gives CDR1 MNHEY, CDR2 SVGAGI. The CDR3 protein is CASRQISSNSPLHF. CDR3 DNA sequence: TGTGCCAGCAGACAAATCAGTTCTAATTCACCCCTCCACTTT.

The chain is built from TRBV4-3 and TRBJ2-7; D is perhaps TRBD1 (8 bases). The CDR3 spans 16 residues. Germline assignment: CDR1 LGHNA and CDR2 YSLEER. V was trimmed by 0 bases and J by 2 bases, leaving 14 bases between them. CDR3 sequence: CASSQDHRGGTYEQYF. Written as DNA, the CDR3 is TGCGCCAGCAGCCAAGACCACAGGGGGGGGACCTACGAGCAGTACTTC.

J is TRBJ1-5 and V is TRBV15; D gene uncertain. CDR3 length: 14 amino acids. Germline V gene data show CDR1 as LNHNV and CDR2 as YYDKDF (reference sequence). Trimming cost V 11 bases and J 2 bases, with 16 bases left between them. The CDR3 spells CAAAKGSGNQPQHF. The CDR3 DNA reads TGTGCCGCAGCCAAAGGTTCCGGCAATCAGCCCCAGCATTTT.

The CDR3 region has the DNA TGTGCCAGCAGCCAAGTGCATTATAGGCGAACGGGTGAAAAACTGTTTTTT. Translating gives CASSQVHYRRTGEKLFF. This chain uses TRBV3-1 (or the pseudogene TRBV3-2) with TRBJ1-4; the D is unclear. The CDR3 contains 17 residues. From germline, CDR1 is LGHDT and CDR2 YNNKEL (reference sequence). With 1 base removed from V and 7 bases from J, the gap between germline ends came to 19 bases.

This rearrangement joins TRBV6-2 or TRBV6-3 to TRBJ2-1, with 9 bases that match TRBD2. J gave up 0 bases and V 0 bases, and 6 bases lay outside the gene matches. CDR1 is MNHEY, CDR2 SVGEGT, per germline. The CDR3 runs to 18 residues. The CDR3 loop reads CASSYSISGGLSYNEQFF. CDR3 sequence (DNA): TGTGCCAGCAGTTACTCGATTAGCGGGGGCCTCTCCTACAATGAGCAGTTCTTC.

This clone was seen just once. This chain connects TRBV5-6 to TRBJ2-7, with D hard to call. The V end was cut by 0 bases, the J end by 1 base, with 8 bases between. Germline assignment: CDR1 SGHDT and CDR2 YYEEEE. This CDR3 is built from 14 residues. CDR3 sequence: CASSLGGSSYEQYF. The DNA for the CDR3 is TGTGCCAGCAGCTTGGGGGGATCTTCCTACGAGCAGTACTTC. Full variable domain (rest looked up from reference TRBV5-6 and TRBJ2-7): DAGVTQSPTHLIKTRGQQVTLRCSPKSGHDTVSWYQQALGQGPQFIFQYYEEEERQRGNFPDRFSGHQFPNYSSELNVNALLLGDSALYLCASSLGGSSYEQYFGPGTRLTVT.

CDR3 nucleotide sequence: TGCGCCAGCAGCCCGACGCCACCAAACACTGAAGCTTTCTTT. Protein product: CASSPTPPNTEAFF. The chain employs TRBV5-1 and TRBJ1-1; D is unclear. V gave up 4 bases and J gave up 2 bases, with 12 bases separating them. The CDR3 totals 14 residues. The germline V gene has CDR1 SGHRS and CDR2 YFSETQ.

This clone was observed once. The chain recombines TRBV19 with TRBJ2-3; no definite D call. The V and J ends lost 7 bases and 0 bases respectively, with 14 bases between them. Germline assignment: CDR1 LNHDA and CDR2 SQIVND (reference sequence). The CDR3 has 15 residues. The CDR3 DNA reads TGTGCCAGTATCTTTACTACCGGGAGCACAGATACGCAGTATTTT. Protein product: CASIFTTGSTDTQYF.

The chain combines TRBV6-6 with TRBJ1-5; D remains ambiguous. CDR1 and CDR2 (germline): MNHNY, SVGAGI (reference sequence). Trimming removed 3 bases at V and 4 bases at J, with 10 bases between. The CDR3 has 14 residues. CDR3 loop: CASSYLQENQPQHF. DNA for the CDR3: TGTGCCAGCAGTTATCTCCAAGAAAATCAGCCCCAGCATTTT.

This chain connects TRBV3-1 (or the pseudogene TRBV3-2) to TRBJ2-7, with 7 bases aligning to TRBD2. This CDR3 comprises 17 residues. V lost 1 base and J lost 3; bases outside the gene matches: 12. Looked up from germline, CDR1 is LGHDT and CDR2 is YNNKEL (reference sequence). This CDR3 is CASSQGPRGREFYEQYF. CDR3 sequence (DNA): TGTGCCAGCAGCCAAGGACCCCGGGGGAGGGAGTTCTACGAGCAGTACTTC.

In this sample, this clone turned up once. The gene calls are TRBV7-2 and TRBJ1-1; D is uncertain. Trimming shortened V by 1 base and J by 1 base, and 4 bases separated the two germline ends. The CDR3 length is 13 residues. CDR1 is SGHTA and CDR2 is FQGNSA in the germline V gene. The CDR3 DNA reads TGTGCCAGCAGCTTAGACCCGAACACTGAAGCTTTCTTT. Translation gives CASSLDPNTEAFF.

The rearrangement uses TRBV5-1 and TRBJ2-3; tentatively, D is TRBD2 (5 bases). Germline CDR1 is SGHRS and CDR2 is YFSETQ. Trimming took 0 bases from V and 1 from J, leaving 12 bases between them. CDR3 length equals 16 residues. This CDR3 reads CASSLVWELGTDTQYF. The CDR3 DNA sequence: TGCGCCAGCAGCTTGGTTTGGGAGCTTGGCACAGATACGCAGTATTTT.

The V and J genes are TRBV12-3 or TRBV12-4 and TRBJ1-1; D ambiguous. V was cut by 6 bases and J by 0 bases, with 5 bases left in between. The CDR3 is 12 residues long. DNA for the CDR3: TGTGCCAGCAGGGGGTTGAACACTGAAGCTTTCTTT. Its translation: CASRGLNTEAFF.

The genes are TRBV6-5 and TRBJ1-6, with 7 nucleotides matching TRBD1. The CDR3 extends over 14 amino acids. V lost 5 bases and J lost 7; bases outside the gene matches: 5. Looked up from germline, CDR1 is MNHEY and CDR2 is SVGAGI. The CDR3 DNA reads TGTGCCAGCAGTATGACAGGGAAGAATTCACCCCTCCACTTT. Protein product: CASSMTGKNSPLHF.

This chain uses TRBV6-5 with TRBJ2-3; the D gene is possibly TRBD1 (6 bases). This CDR3 spans 15 amino acids. V shed 6 bases and J shed 0 bases, with 13 bases lying between them. The germline V gene encodes CDR1 MNHEY and CDR2 SVGAGI. The CDR3 DNA follows: TGTGCCAGCAGAACCGGACAGCCAAGCACAGATACGCAGTATTTT. It is translated as CASRTGQPSTDTQYF.

The rearrangement joins TRBV7-9 to TRBJ2-1; D ambiguous. Germline CDR1 is SEHNR and CDR2 is FQNEAQ (reference sequence). V lost 1 base to trimming and J lost 4 bases, with 14 bases between them. The CDR3 contains 16 residues. The CDR3: CASSLGVSFIYNEQFF. The CDR3 DNA follows: TGTGCCAGCAGCTTAGGCGTCAGTTTTATTTACAATGAGCAGTTCTTC. The full variable domain, with the rest looked up from reference TRBV7-9 and TRBJ2-1, is DTGVSQNPRHKITKRGQNVTFRCDPISEHNRLYWYRQTLGQGPEFLTYFQNEAQLEKSRLLSDRFSAERPKGSFSTLEIQRTEQGDSAMYLCASSLGVSFIYNEQFFGPGTRLTVL.

J is TRBJ2-3 and V is TRBV6-5; TRBD2 might be the D (5 bases). Germline lookup yields CDR1 MNHEY and CDR2 SVGAGI. Deletions cut 8 bases from V and 9 bases from J, with 12 bases between. This CDR3 contains 11 residues. CDR3 bases: TGTGCCAGCGGCAGCGGACCAACGCAGTATTTT. Its protein product is CASGSGPTQYF.

The gene calls are TRBV11-2 and TRBJ2-2; TRBD1 is a possible D gene (5 bases). This CDR3 has 16 residues. Germline V gene lookup returns CDR1 SGHAT and CDR2 FQNNGV. V was clipped by 8 bases and J by 0 bases, with 16 bases between them. The CDR3 bases are TGTGCCAGCTTGGACACAAGTACACCGAACACCGGGGAGCTGTTTTTT. It translates to CASLDTSTPNTGELFF.

This clone was seen only once. The J gene is TRBJ2-1, the V gene TRBV6-2 or TRBV6-3; D not resolved. With 2 bases removed from V and 6 bases from J, the gap between germline ends came to 2 bases. In germline, CDR1 is MNHEY, CDR2 SVGEGT. The CDR3 contains 11 residues. CDR3 coding DNA: TGTGCCAGCAGTTACATCAATGAGCAGTTCTTC. As protein: CASSYINEQFF.